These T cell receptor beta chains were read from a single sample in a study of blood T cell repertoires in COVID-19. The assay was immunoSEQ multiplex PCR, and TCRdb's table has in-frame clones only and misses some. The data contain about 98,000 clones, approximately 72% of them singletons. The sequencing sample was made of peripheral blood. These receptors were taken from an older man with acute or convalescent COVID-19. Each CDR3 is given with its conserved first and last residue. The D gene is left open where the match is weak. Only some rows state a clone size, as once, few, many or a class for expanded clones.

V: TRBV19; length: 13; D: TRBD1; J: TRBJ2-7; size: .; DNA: TGTGCCAGTGGGGCCCAGGGGGCCTACGAGCAGTACTTC; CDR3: CASGAQGAYEQYF
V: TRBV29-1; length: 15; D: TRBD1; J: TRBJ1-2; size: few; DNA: TGCAGCGTGGAAAGAACTCTACAGGGGACGGGGGGCTACACCTTC; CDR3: CSVERTLQGTGGYTF
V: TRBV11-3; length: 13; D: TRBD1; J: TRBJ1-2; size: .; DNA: TGTGCCAGCAGCTCGACAGGGGGCCTCGGCTACACCTTC; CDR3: CASSSTGGLGYTF
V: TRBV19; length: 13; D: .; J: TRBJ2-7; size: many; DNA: TGTGCCAGTAAACGAGACAGGGCGGGGGAGCAGTACTTC; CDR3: CASKRDRAGEQYF
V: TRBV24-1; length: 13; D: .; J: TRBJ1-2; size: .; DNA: TGTGCCACCAGTGACCGAGATTCATCTGGCTACACCTTC; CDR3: CATSDRDSSGYTF
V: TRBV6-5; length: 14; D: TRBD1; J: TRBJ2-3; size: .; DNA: TGTGCCAGCAGTTCCATCCCCCAGGGGGCAACGCAGTATTTT; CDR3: CASSSIPQGATQYF
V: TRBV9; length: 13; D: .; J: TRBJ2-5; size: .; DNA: TGTGCCAGCAGCGTAAGACATTTGGAGACCCAGTACTTC; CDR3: CASSVRHLETQYF
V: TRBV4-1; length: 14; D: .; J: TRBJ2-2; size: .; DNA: TGCGCCAGCAGCCACGGTCAAGACACCGGGGAGCTGTTTTTT; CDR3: CASSHGQDTGELFF
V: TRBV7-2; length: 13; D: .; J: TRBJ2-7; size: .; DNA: TGTGCCAGCAGCTCCAGTTATTCCTACGAGCAGTACTTC; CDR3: CASSSSYSYEQYF
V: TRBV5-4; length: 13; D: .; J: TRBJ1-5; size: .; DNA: TGTGCCAGCAGCATCGACGGGAATCAGCCCCAGCATTTT; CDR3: CASSIDGNQPQHF
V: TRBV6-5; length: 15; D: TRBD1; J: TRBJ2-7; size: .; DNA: TGTGCCAGCAGTCTGTTCGGGACAGGGGGTTCCGGGCAGTACTTC; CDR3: CASSLFGTGGSGQYF
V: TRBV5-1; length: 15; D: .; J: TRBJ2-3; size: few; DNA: TGCGCCAGCAGCCCGCGCGGGTCCAGCACAGATACGCAGTATTTT; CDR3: CASSPRGSSTDTQYF
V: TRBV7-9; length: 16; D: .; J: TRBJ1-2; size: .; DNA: TGTGCCAGCAGCTTAGGCGGGGGACGGTTGAACTATGGCTACACCTTC; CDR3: CASSLGGGRLNYGYTF
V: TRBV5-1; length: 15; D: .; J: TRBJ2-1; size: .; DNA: TGCGCCAGCAGCTTGCGACTAGAGGGTTCCCATGAGCAGTTCTTC; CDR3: CASSLRLEGSHEQFF
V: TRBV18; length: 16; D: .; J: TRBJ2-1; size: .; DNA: TGTGCCAGCTCACCACGGGCGGGGACCTCCTACAATGAGCAGTTCTTC; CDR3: CASSPRAGTSYNEQFF
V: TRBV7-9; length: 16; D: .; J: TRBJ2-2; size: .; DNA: TGTGCCAGCAGCCTTATGGGGCTTTCGAACACCGGGGAGCTGTTTTTT; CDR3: CASSLMGLSNTGELFF
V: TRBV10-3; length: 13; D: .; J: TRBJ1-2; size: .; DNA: TGTGCCATCAGTGACCGGGGTGAAAATGGCTACACCTTC; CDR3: CAISDRGENGYTF
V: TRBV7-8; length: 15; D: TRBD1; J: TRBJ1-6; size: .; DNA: TGTGCCAGCAGCTTTCAGAACAGGGGTAATTCACCCCTCCACTTT; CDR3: CASSFQNRGNSPLHF
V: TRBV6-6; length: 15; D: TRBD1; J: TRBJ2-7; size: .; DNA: TGTGCCAGCAGTTTGGACAGGGGTACTCCCTACGAGCAGTACTTC; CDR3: CASSLDRGTPYEQYF
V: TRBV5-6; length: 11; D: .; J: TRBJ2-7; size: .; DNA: TGTGCCAGCAGCTTTTCATACGAGCAGTACTTC; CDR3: CASSFSYEQYF
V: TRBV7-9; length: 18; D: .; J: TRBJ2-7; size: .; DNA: TGTGCCAGCAGCTTACTCTCGGGGTATGGGAGCGGAACCTACGAGCAGTACTTC; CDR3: CASSLLSGYGSGTYEQYF
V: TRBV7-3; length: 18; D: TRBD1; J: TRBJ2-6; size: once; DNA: TGTGCCAGCAGCTCGATTCCCGGGACAGGGTCCGGGGCCAACGTCCTGACTTTC; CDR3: CASSSIPGTGSGANVLTF
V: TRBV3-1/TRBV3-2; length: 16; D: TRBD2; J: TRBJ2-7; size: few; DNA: TGTGCCAGCAGCCAGCCCTGGACTAGCGGAGTCTACGAGCAGTACTTC; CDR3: CASSQPWTSGVYEQYF
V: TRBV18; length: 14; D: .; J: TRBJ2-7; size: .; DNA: TGTGCCAGCTCACGCATAAGTGTGGCGGACGAGCAGTACTTC; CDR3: CASSRISVADEQYF
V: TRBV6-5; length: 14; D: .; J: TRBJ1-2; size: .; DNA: TGTGCCAGCAGTTACAGGCCCCCGGGGTATGGCTACACCTTC; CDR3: CASSYRPPGYGYTF
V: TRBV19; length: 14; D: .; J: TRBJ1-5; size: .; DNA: TGTGCCAGTAGTATCCGGCAGGGCGGCCAGCCCCAGCATTTT; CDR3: CASSIRQGGQPQHF
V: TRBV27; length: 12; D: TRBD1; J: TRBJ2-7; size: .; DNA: TGTGCCAGCAGTTTAAGACAGGGCCGGCAGTACTTC; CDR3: CASSLRQGRQYF
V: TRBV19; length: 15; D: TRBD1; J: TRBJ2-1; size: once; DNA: TGTGCCAGTAGTATGGGTACAGGGGGTTTCAATGAGCAGTTCTTC; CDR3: CASSMGTGGFNEQFF
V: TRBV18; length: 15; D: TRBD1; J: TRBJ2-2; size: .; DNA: TGTGCCAGCTCACCACTGAAGGGGGCGAGAGGGGAGCTGTTTTTT; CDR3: CASSPLKGARGELFF
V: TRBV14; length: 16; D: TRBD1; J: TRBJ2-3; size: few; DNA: TGTGCCAGCAGCCTAAGACAGGGGGAGAGCACAGATACGCAGTATTTT; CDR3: CASSLRQGESTDTQYF
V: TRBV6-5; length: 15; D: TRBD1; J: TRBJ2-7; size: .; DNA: TGTGCCAGCACCCAATGGGACAGTTCCCCCTACGAGCAGTACTTC; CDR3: CASTQWDSSPYEQYF
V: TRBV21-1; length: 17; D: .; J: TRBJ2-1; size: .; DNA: TGTGCCAGCAGCAAAGTCTCCGGACTGCACTCCTACAATGAGCAGTTCTTC; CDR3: CASSKVSGLHSYNEQFF
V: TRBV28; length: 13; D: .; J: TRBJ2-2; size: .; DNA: TGTGCCAGCAGCCAGGGTTGGACCGGGGAGCTGTTTTTT; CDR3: CASSQGWTGELFF
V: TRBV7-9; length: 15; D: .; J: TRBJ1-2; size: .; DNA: TGTGCCAGCAGCTTAGGAACCGGGGACTACTATGGCTACACCTTC; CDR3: CASSLGTGDYYGYTF
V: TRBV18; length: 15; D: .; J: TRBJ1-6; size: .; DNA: TGTGCCAGCTCACTCCACGCGGGGGGCGATTCACCCCTCCACTTT; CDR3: CASSLHAGGDSPLHF
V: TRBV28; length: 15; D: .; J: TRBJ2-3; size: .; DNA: TGTGCCAGCAGTTTTAGAGGGAGTAGAACAGATACGCAGTATTTT; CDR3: CASSFRGSRTDTQYF
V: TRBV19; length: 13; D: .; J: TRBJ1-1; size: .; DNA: TGTGCCAGTAGTGAGGGCTGGAGCACTGAAGCTTTCTTT; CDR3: CASSEGWSTEAFF
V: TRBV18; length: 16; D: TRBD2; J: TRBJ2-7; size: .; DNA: TGTGCCAGCTCACCACCCCTTGTGGCGGGAGTTAGCGAGCAGTACTTC; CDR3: CASSPPLVAGVSEQYF
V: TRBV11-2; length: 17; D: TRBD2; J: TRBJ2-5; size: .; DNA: TGTGCCAGCAGCTCCCGGCTTAGCGGGTCCGGTAAAGAGACCCAGTACTTC; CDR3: CASSSRLSGSGKETQYF
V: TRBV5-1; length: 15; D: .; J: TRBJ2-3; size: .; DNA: TGCGCCAGCAGCTTGGAGGGGCGAAGCACAGATACGCAGTATTTT; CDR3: CASSLEGRSTDTQYF
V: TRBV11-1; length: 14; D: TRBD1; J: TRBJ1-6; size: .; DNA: TGTGCCAGCAGCCGGACAGGCAATAATTCACCCCTCCACTTT; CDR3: CASSRTGNNSPLHF
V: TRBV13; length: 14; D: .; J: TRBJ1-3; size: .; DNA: TGTGCCAGCAGCTTAGACAGGGCTGGAAACACCATATATTTT; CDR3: CASSLDRAGNTIYF
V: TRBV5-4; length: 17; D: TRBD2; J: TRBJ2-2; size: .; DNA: TGTGCCAGCAGCACATTAGGACTAGCGGGAGACACCGGGGAGCTGTTTTTT; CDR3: CASSTLGLAGDTGELFF
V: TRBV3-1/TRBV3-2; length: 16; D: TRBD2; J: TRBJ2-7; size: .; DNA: TGTGCCAGCAGCCAAGCTCTAGCGGGAGGTCGGTACGAGCAGTACTTC; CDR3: CASSQALAGGRYEQYF
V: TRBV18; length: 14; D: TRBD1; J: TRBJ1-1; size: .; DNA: TGTGCCAGCTCACCAGGACAGGGTGTGACTGAAGCTTTCTTT; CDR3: CASSPGQGVTEAFF
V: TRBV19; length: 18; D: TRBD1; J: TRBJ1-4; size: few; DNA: TGTGCCAGTAGTATATTACCCTTCGGACAGGGCGATAATGAAAAACTGTTTTTT; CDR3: CASSILPFGQGDNEKLFF
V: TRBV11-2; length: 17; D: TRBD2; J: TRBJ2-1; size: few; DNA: TGTGCCAGCAGCTTTGGAGGACTAGCAACCTCCTACAATGAGCAGTTCTTC; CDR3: CASSFGGLATSYNEQFF